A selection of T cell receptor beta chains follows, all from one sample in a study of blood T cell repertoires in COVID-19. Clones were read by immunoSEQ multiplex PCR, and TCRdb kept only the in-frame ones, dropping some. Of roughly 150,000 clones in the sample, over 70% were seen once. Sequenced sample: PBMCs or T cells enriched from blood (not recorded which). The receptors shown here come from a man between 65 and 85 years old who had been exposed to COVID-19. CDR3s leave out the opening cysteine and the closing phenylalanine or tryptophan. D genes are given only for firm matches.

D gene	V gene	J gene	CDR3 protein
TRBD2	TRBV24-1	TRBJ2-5	ATSDPRLAGPQETQY
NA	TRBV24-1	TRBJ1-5	ATSDSGQGQPQH
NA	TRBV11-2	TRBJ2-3	ASTRNTDTQY
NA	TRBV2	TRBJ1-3	ASSAGNTIY
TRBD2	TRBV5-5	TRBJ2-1	ASRAGEGQF
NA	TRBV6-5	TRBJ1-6	ATHEGAYNSPLH
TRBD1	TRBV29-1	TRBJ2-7	SARTGGPYEQY
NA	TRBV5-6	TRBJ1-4	ASRSFGQTPSEKLF
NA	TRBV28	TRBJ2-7	ATSATPVYEQY
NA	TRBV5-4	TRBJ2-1	ASSGGTSLNEQF
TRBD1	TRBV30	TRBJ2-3	AWSPTLTGDTQY
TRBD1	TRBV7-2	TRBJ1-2	ASRQGTGAFGYT
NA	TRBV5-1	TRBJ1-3	ASGWGLQSDTIY
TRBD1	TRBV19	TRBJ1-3	ASSSGTGLSGNTIY
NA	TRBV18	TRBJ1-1	ASSPQRTNTEAF
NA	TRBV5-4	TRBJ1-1	ASSIGGVGTEAF
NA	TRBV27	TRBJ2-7	ASSLGLPRDEQY
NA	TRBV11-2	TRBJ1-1	ASSDRSPEAEAF
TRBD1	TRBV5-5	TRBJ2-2	ASSLDRVRGELF
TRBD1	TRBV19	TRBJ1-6	ASTSTGTGGSPLH
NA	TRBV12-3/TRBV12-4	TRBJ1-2	ASRTRGGVGYT
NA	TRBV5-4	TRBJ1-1	ASSARLNTEAF
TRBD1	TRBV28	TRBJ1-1	ASSSTSGQGAVTEAF
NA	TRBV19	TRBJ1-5	ASSIPGDNQPQH